What follows is one T cell receptor beta chain and its context. This sample is drawn from a study of blood T cell repertoires in COVID-19. About the research overall: PBMCs, B-cell-depleted T cells, or T cells provided the cDNA or gDNA that made up the material.

Trimming took off 7 bases at V and 0 bases at J, with 14 bases between the two ends. The CDR3 extends over 15 amino acids. The germline V gene encodes CDR1 KGHDR and CDR2 SFDVKD. Assay: immunoSEQ multiplex PCR; the TCRdb copy retains only in-frame clones and omits some. The table has under 200,000 clones, 80% to 90% seen once. The chain uses TRBV24-1 and TRBJ2-5, with a weak D call TRBD1 (6 bases). This TCR was recovered from a woman aged 70-85 years with COVID-19, enrolled during active disease. Input material: peripheral blood. CDR3 DNA: TGTGCCACCAGCTACACAGGGATGGACCAAGAGACCCAGTACTTC. Protein: CATSYTGMDQETQYF.